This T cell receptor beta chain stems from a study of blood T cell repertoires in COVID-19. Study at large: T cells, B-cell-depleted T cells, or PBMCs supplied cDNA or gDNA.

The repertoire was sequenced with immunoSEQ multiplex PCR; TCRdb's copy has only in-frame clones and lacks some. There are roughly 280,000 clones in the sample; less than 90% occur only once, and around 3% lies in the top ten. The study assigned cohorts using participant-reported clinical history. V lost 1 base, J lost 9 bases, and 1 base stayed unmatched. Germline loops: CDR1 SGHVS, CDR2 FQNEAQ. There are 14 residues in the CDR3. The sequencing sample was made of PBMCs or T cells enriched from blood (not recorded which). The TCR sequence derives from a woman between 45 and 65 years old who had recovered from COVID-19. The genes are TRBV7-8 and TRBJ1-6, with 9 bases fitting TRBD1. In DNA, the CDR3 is TGTGCCAGCAGCTTAGGACAGGGGGGTTCACCCCTCCACTTT. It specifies CASSLGQGGSPLHF.